This T cell receptor (beta chain) was captured in a study of human T cells and chemical hapten exposure. On the study more broadly: Upper back patch tests used 0.01% DPC, scored after 6 days. Patients, largely female, had alopecia areata, totalis or universalis.

The CDR3 covers 16 residues. From germline, CDR1 is LNHDA and CDR2 SQIVND (reference sequence). Between the trimmed V and J ends, which lost 5 bases and 0 bases, there was a span of 11 bases. This clonotype was seen more than once but under ten times. Its antigen is undetermined. Time point of the sample: pre-sensitization, week 0. Stated treatment: therapeutic diphenylcyclopropenone sensitization with weekly scalp DPC. Total RNA was extracted from unfractionated whole blood. From the RACE reads, TCRdb called clonotypes with MiXCR, one entry per CDR3 protein. The data show about 55,000 distinct CDR3 sequences, approximately 9.5% seen once. Study-level findings and limits: No shift was seen in TCRs above 1 in 1000 frequency with DPC sensitization.

The V call is TRBV19, the J call TRBJ2-6; tentatively, D is TRBD2 (5 bases). The TCR was taken from a woman in her 30s with alopecia areata. Some clones in this sample may be carry-over from other donors' samples. This sample comprised whole blood, obtained in connection with sensitization to the hapten diphenylcyclopropenone (DPC). The CDR3 protein is CASSEDSTSGANVLTF. In nucleotides, the CDR3 is TGTGCCAGTAGTGAGGACTCTACCTCTGGGGCCAACGTCCTGACTTTC. Full variable domain (remainder filled in from reference TRBV19 and TRBJ2-6): DGGITQSPKYLFRKEGQNVTLSCEQNLNHDAMYWYRQDPGQGLRLIYYSQIVNDFQKGDIAEGYSVSREKKESFPLTVTSAQKNPTAFYLCASSEDSTSGANVLTFGAGSRLTVL.